The source of this T cell receptor beta chain is a study of T-cell reconstitution after alpha-beta-depleted transplantation in children. Study-wide results and limits: The study reportedly traced alpha-beta T cells about two months after transplant to several hundred expanded graft clones.

This clonotype has just a few counts. No antigen is known for it. The TCRbeta library incorporated unique molecular identifiers. TCRdb used MiXCR to reprocess the PCR reads, holding one entry per CDR3 protein. The sample shows about 580,000 distinct CDR3 sequences, over 20% of them seen only once. The V gene's germline CDR1 is MNHNS and CDR2 SASEGT. CDR3 length: 16 residues. The germline V and J ends were trimmed by 6 bases and 2 bases, with 16 bases remaining between them. This chain uses TRBV6-1 with TRBJ2-2; D tentatively fits TRBD1 or TRBD2 (5 bases each). The receptor was derived from a boy younger than two with Wiskott-Aldrich syndrome, due to receive a stem cell transplant. This material consisted of PBMCs, taken before TCRalphabeta/CD19-depleted stem cell transplant. DNA for the CDR3: TGTGCCAGCAGCCCCCCGGGACCTACAAACACCGGGGAGCTGTTTTTT. As protein: CASSPPGPTNTGELFF.